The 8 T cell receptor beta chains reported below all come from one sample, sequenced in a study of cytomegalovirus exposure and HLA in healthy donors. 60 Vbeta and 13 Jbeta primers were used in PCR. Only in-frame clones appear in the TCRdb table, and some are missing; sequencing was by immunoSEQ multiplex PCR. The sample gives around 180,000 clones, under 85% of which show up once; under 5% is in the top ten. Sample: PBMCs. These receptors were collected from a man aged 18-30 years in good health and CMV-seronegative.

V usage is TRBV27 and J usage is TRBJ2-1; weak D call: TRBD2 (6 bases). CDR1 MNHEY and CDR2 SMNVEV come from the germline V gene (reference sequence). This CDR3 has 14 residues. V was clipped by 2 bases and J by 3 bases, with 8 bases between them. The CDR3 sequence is CASSLLGGYNEQFF. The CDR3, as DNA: TGTGCCAGCAGTTTACTGGGGGGCTACAATGAGCAGTTCTTC.

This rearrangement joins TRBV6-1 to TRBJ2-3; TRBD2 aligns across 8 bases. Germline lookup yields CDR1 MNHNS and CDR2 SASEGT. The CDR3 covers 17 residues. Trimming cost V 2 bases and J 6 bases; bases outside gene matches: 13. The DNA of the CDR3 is TGTGCCAGCAGTGAACCAGCGGGGGCGGCTACATATGATACGCAGTATTTT. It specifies CASSEPAGAATYDTQYF.

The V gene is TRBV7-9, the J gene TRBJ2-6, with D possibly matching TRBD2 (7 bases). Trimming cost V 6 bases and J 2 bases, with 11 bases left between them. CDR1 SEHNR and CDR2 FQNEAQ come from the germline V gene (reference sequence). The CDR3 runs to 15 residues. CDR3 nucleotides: TGTGCCAGCAGGGAGGGGGGGACTGGGGCCAACGTCCTGACTTTC. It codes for CASREGGTGANVLTF.

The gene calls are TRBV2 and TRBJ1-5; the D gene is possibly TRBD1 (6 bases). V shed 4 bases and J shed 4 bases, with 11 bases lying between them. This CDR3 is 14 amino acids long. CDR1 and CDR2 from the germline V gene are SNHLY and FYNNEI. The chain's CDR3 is CASSGATGNQPQHF. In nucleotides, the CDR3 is TGTGCCAGCAGTGGAGCCACAGGGAATCAGCCCCAGCATTTT.

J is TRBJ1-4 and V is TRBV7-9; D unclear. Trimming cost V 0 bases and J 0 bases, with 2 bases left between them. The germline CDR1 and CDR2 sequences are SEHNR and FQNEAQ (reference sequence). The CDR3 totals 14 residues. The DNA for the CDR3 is TGTGCCAGCAGCTTAGCCACAACTAATGAAAAACTGTTTTTT. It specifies CASSLATTNEKLFF.

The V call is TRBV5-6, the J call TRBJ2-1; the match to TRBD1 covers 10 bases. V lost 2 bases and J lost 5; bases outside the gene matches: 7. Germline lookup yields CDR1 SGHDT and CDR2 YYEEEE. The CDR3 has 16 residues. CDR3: CASSFRVGTGDNEQFF. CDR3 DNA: TGTGCCAGCAGCTTTCGGGTCGGGACAGGGGACAATGAGCAGTTCTTC.

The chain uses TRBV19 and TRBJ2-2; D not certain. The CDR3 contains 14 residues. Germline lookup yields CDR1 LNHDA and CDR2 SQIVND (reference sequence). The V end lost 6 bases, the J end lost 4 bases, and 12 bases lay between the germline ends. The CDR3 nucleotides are TGTGCCAGTAGCCCATTAGGAGTCACCGGGGAGCTGTTTTTT. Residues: CASSPLGVTGELFF.

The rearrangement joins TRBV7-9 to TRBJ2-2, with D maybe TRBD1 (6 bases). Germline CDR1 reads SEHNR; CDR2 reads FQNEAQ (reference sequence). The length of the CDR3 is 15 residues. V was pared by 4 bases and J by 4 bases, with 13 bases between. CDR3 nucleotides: TGTGCCAGCAGCTGGACAGCAGAAATCACCGGGGAGCTGTTTTTT. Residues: CASSWTAEITGELFF.